The 18 T cell receptor beta chains below were found in one sample sequenced in a study of T cells in localized non-small cell lung cancer. Generated by immunoSEQ multiplex PCR, the TCRdb table keeps only in-frame clones and is missing some. The sample has 2,000 to 2,500 clones; more than 30% are singletons. The material sequenced was lung tumor tissue, taken before any cancer treatment. The source is a man aged 35 to 69 with stage I lung adenocarcinoma.

The sample holds a few counts of this clone. The chain carries TRBV2 and TRBJ1-1; no definite D call. V lost 3 bases and J lost 1, with 6 bases in between. Germline CDR1 and CDR2: SNHLY and FYNNEI. The CDR3 extends over 13 amino acids. The chain's CDR3 is CASSDLWNTEAFF. In DNA, the CDR3 is TGTGCCAGCAGTGACCTTTGGAACACTGAAGCTTTCTTT. The complete variable domain, with remaining parts taken from reference TRBV2 and TRBJ1-1, reads EPEVTQTPSHQVTQMGQEVILRCVPISNHLYFYWYRQILGQKVEFLVSFYNNEISEKSEIFDDQFSVERPDGSNFTLKIRSTKLEDSAMYFCASSDLWNTEAFFGQGTRLTVV.

The chain carries TRBV29-1 and TRBJ1-3; 7 nucleotides align to TRBD1. CDR1 and CDR2 (germline): SQVTM, ANQGSEA. The CDR3 is 13 residues long. V gave up 6 bases and J gave up 3 bases; unmatched junction bases: 5. The CDR3 coding sequence is TGCAGCGTAACTACAGGGGATGGAAACACCATATATTTT. As protein: CSVTTGDGNTIYF.

This clone came up a few times. CDR3: CASSEVSGTGEAFF. For the CDR3, the DNA is TGTGCCAGCAGTGAAGTGTCTGGGACAGGGGAAGCTTTCTTT. This chain joins TRBV6-1 and TRBJ1-1; 9 bases are shared with TRBD1. CDR1 MNHNS and CDR2 SASEGT come from the germline V gene. V lost 1 base to trimming and J lost 8 bases; unmatched junction nucleotides: 5. This CDR3 contains 14 residues.

This clone occurred a few times. This sequence joins TRBV6-8 and TRBJ2-7; D possibly corresponds to TRBD2 (5 bases). Germline-derived CDR1 and CDR2 are MNHGY and SAAAGT. This CDR3 has 15 residues. Trimming left V 6 bases short and J 2 bases short, with 17 bases between. CDR3 amino acids: CASSRYLVGTYEQYF. CDR3 nucleotide sequence: TGTGCCAGCAGCCGATACCTCGTCGGGACCTACGAGCAGTACTTC.

In DNA, the CDR3 is TGTGCCAGTAGTATCCCTAGCAGGGCAGTTGAGCAGTTCTTC. The encoded protein is CASSIPSRAVEQFF. The rearrangement links TRBV19 to TRBJ2-1; D might be TRBD1 or TRBD2, each matching 5 bases. V lost 3 bases, J lost 9 bases, and 15 bases lay in between. CDR3 length: 14 residues. CDR1 and CDR2 from the germline V gene are LNHDA and SQIVND (reference sequence).

The CDR3 here is CASSETGDYGYTF. The CDR3 DNA sequence: TGTGCCAGCAGCGAGACAGGGGACTATGGCTACACCTTC. This rearrangement joins TRBV28 to TRBJ1-2, with 8 bases lining up with TRBD1. With V trimmed by 6 bases and J by 3 bases, 3 bases remained unmatched. The CDR3 is made up of 13 amino acids. Per germline, CDR1 MDHEN and CDR2 SYDVKM.

In its sample, this clone was seen a few times. V and J are TRBV6-8 and TRBJ2-1, with TRBD2 matching 8 bases. V dropped 5 bases and J dropped 12; count of bases not matched to a gene: 15. CDR1 and CDR2 (germline): MNHGY, SAAAGT. This CDR3 has 15 amino acids. In DNA form, the CDR3 reads TGTGCCAGCAGTCTTCGGGGGGGCACCGGTGGTGGGCAGTTCTTC. Translation gives CASSLRGGTGGGQFF.

V is TRBV19 and J is TRBJ1-6, with a tentative D call TRBD1 (6 bases). The CDR3 sequence is 14 residues long. From germline, CDR1 is LNHDA and CDR2 SQIVND (reference sequence). Trimming stripped 3 bases from V and 5 bases from J, with 8 bases between. The CDR3 nucleotides read TGTGCCAGTAGTATTTACAGGGATAATTCACCCCTCCACTTT. Encoded protein: CASSIYRDNSPLHF.

By sample fraction, this clone is medium-sized. The CDR3 DNA follows: TGTGCCAGCAGCCTAGGGCCGTGGGCTAGCGGGACAGGGGAGCAGTACTTC. Protein product: CASSLGPWASGTGEQYF. The chain carries TRBV11-3 and TRBJ2-7, with D possibly being TRBD1 or TRBD2 (9 bases each). The CDR3 has 17 residues. The V gene lost 5 bases and the J gene lost 7 bases, with 27 bases spanning the gap. Germline assignment: CDR1 SGHNT and CDR2 YENEEA. Based on the CDR3 plus reference TRBV11-3 and TRBJ2-7, the full variable domain is EAGVVQSPRYKIIEKKQPVAFWCNPISGHNTLYWYLQNLGQGPELLIRYENEEAVDDSQLPKDRFSAERLKGVDSTLKIQPAELGDSAVYLCASSLGPWASGTGEQYFGPGTRLTVT.

This clone was counted between two and nine times. The V and J genes are TRBV6-8 and TRBJ2-2; 15 bases map to TRBD2. With 4 bases clipped from V and 5 bases from J, the junction kept 5 bases outside the gene matches. Germline-derived CDR1 and CDR2 are MNHGY and SAAAGT. The CDR3 totals 17 residues. The CDR3 nucleotides are TGTGCCAGCAGTTGGACTAGCGGGGGGGCCCGGACCGGGGAGCTGTTTTTT. Translation gives CASSWTSGGARTGELFF.

This clone appeared a few times. This chain links TRBV10-2 with TRBJ1-1; tentatively, D is TRBD1 (5 bases). Trimming shortened V by 8 bases and J by 1 base, and 17 bases separated the two germline ends. Germline V gene lookup returns CDR1 WSHSY and CDR2 SAAADI. The CDR3 covers 15 residues. The CDR3 loop is CASSDTGVRNTEAFF. CDR3 in DNA: TGCGCCAGCTCAGATACGGGGGTTCGGAACACTGAAGCTTTCTTT.

The chain links TRBV19 to TRBJ1-1; TRBD1 matches at 8 bases. This CDR3 is 14 amino acids long. Germline-derived CDR1 and CDR2 are LNHDA and SQIVND (reference sequence). With 5 bases clipped from V and 4 bases from J, the junction kept 6 bases outside the gene matches. The CDR3 region has the DNA TGTGCCAGTAGTCCCAGGGGGCTAGCCACTGAAGCTTTCTTT. Protein product: CASSPRGLATEAFF. Supplemented by reference TRBV19 and TRBJ1-1, the full variable domain reads DGGITQSPKYLFRKEGQNVTLSCEQNLNHDAMYWYRQDPGQGLRLIYYSQIVNDFQKGDIAEGYSVSREKKESFPLTVTSAQKNPTAFYLCASSPRGLATEAFFGQGTRLTVV.

This clone is termed medium-sized. This chain links TRBV11-3 with TRBJ2-5; 9 bases are shared with TRBD2. V dropped 7 bases and J dropped 0; count of bases not matched to a gene: 9. Germline V gives CDR1 SGHNT, CDR2 YENEEA. This CDR3 is built from 16 residues. The CDR3 sequence is CASTWGAGGYQETQYF. CDR3 DNA: TGTGCCAGCACCTGGGGAGCGGGGGGATACCAAGAGACCCAGTACTTC.

This clone was counted a few times. V is TRBV9 and J is TRBJ2-7, with D possibly TRBD1 on 5 matching bases. This CDR3 has 15 amino acids. Trimming removed 0 bases at V and 2 bases at J, with 12 bases between. Germline CDR1 SGDLS, CDR2 YYNGEE. CDR3 loop: CASSVAGPGTYEQYF. Here the CDR3 DNA reads TGTGCCAGCAGCGTAGCAGGACCAGGGACCTACGAGCAGTACTTC.

The chain has TRBV25-1 and TRBJ2-5; TRBD2 agrees at 11 bases. Unmatched junction bases numbered 11, after V lost 5 bases and J lost 3 bases. CDR1 and CDR2 from the germline V gene are MGHDK and SYGVNS. The CDR3 length is 17 residues. The CDR3 sequence is CASSPQPSLAGEETQYF. The CDR3 DNA reads as TGTGCCAGCAGTCCCCAACCTTCACTAGCGGGGGAAGAGACCCAGTACTTC.

This clone was counted between two and nine times. V usage is TRBV23-1 and J usage is TRBJ2-6, with D uncertain. TRBV23-1 is recorded as an ORF, its role being uncertain. Trimming stripped 6 bases from V and 0 bases from J, with 12 bases between. This CDR3 contains 16 residues. The CDR3 region is CASSQDSSSGANVLTF. In DNA, the CDR3 is TGCGCCAGCAGCCAAGATTCAAGCTCTGGGGCCAACGTCCTGACTTTC.

The rearrangement links TRBV9 to TRBJ1-1; possible D gene TRBD1, 5 bases. This CDR3 is built from 14 residues. V was shortened by 5 bases and J by 6 bases, with 17 bases between the two germline ends. CDR1 is SGDLS and CDR2 is YYNGEE in the germline V gene. The CDR3: CASSGGAWVSEAFF. As DNA, the CDR3 is TGTGCCAGCAGTGGAGGGGCGTGGGTGTCTGAAGCTTTCTTT.

This clone is medium-sized by share. This CDR3 reads CASSYSTGNTEAFF. CDR3 in DNA: TGTGCCAGCAGTTACAGCACAGGAAACACTGAAGCTTTCTTT. J is TRBJ1-1 and V is TRBV6-8; D may be TRBD1 (5 bases). The germline V gene encodes CDR1 MNHGY and CDR2 SAAAGT. This CDR3 region has 14 residues. Deletions cut 2 bases from V and 2 bases from J, with 9 bases between.